The 10 T cell receptor beta chains below were found in one sample sequenced in a study of T cells after yellow fever vaccination. Via MiXCR, TCRdb re-called the 5' RACE reads, giving one row per CDR3 protein. The table includes about 300,000 distinct CDR3 sequences, approximately 10% detected once. This material consisted of CD4+ T cells sorted from PBMCs, taken 5 days after the yellow fever booster vaccination. The receptors originated from a man between 18 and 35 years old who received the YFV17D yellow fever vaccine.

The table lists this clonotype with many counts. The chain carries TRBV6-6 and TRBJ2-1; D may be TRBD1 (5 bases). Germline V lookup: CDR1 MNHNY, CDR2 SVGAGI (reference sequence). This CDR3 has 16 residues. The V gene lost 2 bases and the J gene lost 4 bases, with 15 bases spanning the gap. The CDR3 DNA sequence: TGTGCCAGCAGTTACCCCCCCAGGGTTCTTTACAATGAGCAGTTCTTC. Encoded protein: CASSYPPRVLYNEQFF.

The V gene is TRBV5-1, the J gene TRBJ2-7; D is perhaps TRBD1 or TRBD2 (5 bases each). Trimming took off 3 bases at V and 7 bases at J, with 20 bases between the two ends. The CDR3 loop spans 15 amino acids. Germline values: CDR1 SGHRS, CDR2 YFSETQ. DNA of the CDR3: TGCGCCAGCAGCTCCGGGTCGGGGCCTCCGGGGGAGCAGTACGTC. It yields the protein CASSSGSGPPGEQYV.

This clonotype has a count of ten or more. The gene calls are TRBV7-2 and TRBJ2-5, with 12 bases aligning to TRBD2. This CDR3 region has 19 residues. The trim removed 2 bases at V and 1 base at J, leaving 11 bases unmatched. The germline V gene encodes CDR1 SGHTA and CDR2 FQGNSA. CDR3 in amino acids: CASSLTGPSGGAPQETQYF. CDR3 DNA sequence: TGTGCCAGCAGCTTAACAGGGCCTAGCGGGGGGGCCCCCCAAGAGACCCAGTACTTC.

V and J are TRBV4-2 and TRBJ2-3; D ambiguous. Looked up from germline, CDR1 is LGHNA and CDR2 is YNFKEQ. The ends were cut back, 0 bases at V and 4 bases at J, with 14 bases in the middle. There are 16 residues in the CDR3. The CDR3 region has the DNA TGTGCCAGCAGCCAAGATGGCGGCGTGGTTCCAGATACGCAGTATTTT. Protein: CASSQDGGVVPDTQYF.

V is TRBV29-1 and J is TRBJ1-2; D not certain. The CDR3 is 12 amino acids. Germline V gene data show CDR1 as SQVTM and CDR2 as ANQGSEA. CDR3 protein: CSPQSDSLGYTF. Written as DNA, the CDR3 is TGCAGTCCGCAAAGTGATAGCCTTGGTTACACCTTC.

This clonotype was counted between two and nine times. The chain joins TRBV5-1 to TRBJ1-2; 8 bases are shared with TRBD1. J lost 6 bases, V lost 0 bases, and 10 bases had no gene match. Germline loops: CDR1 SGHRS, CDR2 YFSETQ. CDR3 length: 16 residues. DNA of the CDR3: TGCGCCAGCAGCTTGGGAGCTGGAGGACAGGGAGATGGCTACACCTTC. Its protein product is CASSLGAGGQGDGYTF.

This clonotype was detected a few times. The genes are TRBV12-3 or TRBV12-4 and TRBJ1-1; no firm D call. Trimming removed 5 bases at V and 4 bases at J, with 11 bases between. This CDR3 contains 13 residues. CDR3 DNA sequence: TGTGCCAGCAGTGTTTGGAGCGGCACTGAAGCTTTCTTT. Protein: CASSVWSGTEAFF.

In its sample, this clonotype was seen a few times. The chain employs TRBV12-3 or TRBV12-4 and TRBJ1-2; 8 nucleotides align to TRBD1. CDR3 length equals 16 residues. The V gene end was trimmed by 5 bases and the J gene end by 2 bases; junction bases not matched to a gene: 10. CDR3 coding DNA: TGTGCCAGCAGTACCACCCCCGGACAGGGAAACTATGGCTACACCTTC. It specifies CASSTTPGQGNYGYTF.

The table lists this clonotype with many counts. V is TRBV19 and J is TRBJ2-1, with D uncertain. V gave up 5 bases and J gave up 0 bases, with 14 bases separating them. The CDR3 has 16 amino acids. The germline V gene has CDR1 LNHDA and CDR2 SQIVND (reference sequence). The DNA for the CDR3 is TGTGCCAGTAGTCCCCTTCACCGGAGCTCCTACAATGAGCAGTTCTTC. It yields the protein CASSPLHRSSYNEQFF.

The V gene is TRBV20-1, the J gene TRBJ1-3; a possible D gene is TRBD1 (5 bases). The germline V and J ends were trimmed by 1 base and 4 bases, with 11 bases remaining between them. Germline V CDR1 and CDR2: DFQATT, SNEGSKA (reference sequence). This CDR3 is 14 amino acids long. CDR3 in amino acids: CSARVAGAGNTIYF. Written as DNA, the CDR3 is TGCAGTGCTAGAGTGGCTGGGGCCGGAAACACCATATATTTT.